This TCR beta chain was captured by sequencing in a study of CD8+ T cells in alopecia areata. Points from the study as a whole: Clonality was higher in lesional than normal scalp, especially in alopecia totalis/universalis. Sequences from scalp samples also cover resident alphabeta T cells of normal skin.

PBMCs, the starting material, were the source of sorted CD4+ and CD8+ T cells. Extracted RNA was reverse transcribed, and the resulting cDNA served as sequencing template. Assay used: immunoSEQ multiplex PCR; TCRdb lists only in-frame clones, some missing. The sample has about 250,000 clones, roughly 69% seen once. From germline, CDR1 is SEHNR and CDR2 FQNEAQ (reference sequence). V was clipped by 3 bases and J by 2 bases, with 12 bases between them. The CDR3 runs to 15 residues. Worth noting for this clone: Its specificity is not known.

This chain links TRBV7-9 with TRBJ2-3; no definite D call. The clonotype originates from a human donor with alopecia areata. Here the sequenced sample was CD4+ T cells sorted from blood, taken at week 0. For the CDR3, the DNA is TGTGCCAGCAGCTTGACCAGCCGGCACACAGATACGCAGTATTTT. It specifies CASSLTSRHTDTQYF.